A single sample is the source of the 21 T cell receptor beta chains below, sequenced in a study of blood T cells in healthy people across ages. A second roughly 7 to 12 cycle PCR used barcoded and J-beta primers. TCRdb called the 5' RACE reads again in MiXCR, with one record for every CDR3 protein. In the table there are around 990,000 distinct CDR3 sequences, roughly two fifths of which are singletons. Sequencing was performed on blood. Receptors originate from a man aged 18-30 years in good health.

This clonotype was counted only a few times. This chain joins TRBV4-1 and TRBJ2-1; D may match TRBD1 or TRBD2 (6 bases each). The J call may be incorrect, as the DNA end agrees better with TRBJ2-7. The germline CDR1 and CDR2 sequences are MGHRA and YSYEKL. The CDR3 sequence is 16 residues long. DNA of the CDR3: TGCGCCAGCAGCCAAGAGTACGGGGGCTCCTACAATGAGCAGTACTTC. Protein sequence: CASSQEYGGSYNEQYF.

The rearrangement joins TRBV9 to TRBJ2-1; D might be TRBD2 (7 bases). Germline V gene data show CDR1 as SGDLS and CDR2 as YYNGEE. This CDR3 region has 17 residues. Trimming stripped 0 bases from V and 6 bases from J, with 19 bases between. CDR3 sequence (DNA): TGTGCCAGCAGCGTAGGTTGGGAGGGGGGGCTTCTCAATGAGCAGTTCTTC. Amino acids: CASSVGWEGGLLNEQFF.

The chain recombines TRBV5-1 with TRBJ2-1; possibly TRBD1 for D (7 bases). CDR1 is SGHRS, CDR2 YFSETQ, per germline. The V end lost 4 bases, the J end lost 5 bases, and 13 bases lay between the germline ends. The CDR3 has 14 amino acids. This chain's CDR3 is CASSQGGNDNEQFF. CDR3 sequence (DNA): TGCGCCAGCAGCCAGGGGGGCAATGACAATGAGCAGTTCTTC.

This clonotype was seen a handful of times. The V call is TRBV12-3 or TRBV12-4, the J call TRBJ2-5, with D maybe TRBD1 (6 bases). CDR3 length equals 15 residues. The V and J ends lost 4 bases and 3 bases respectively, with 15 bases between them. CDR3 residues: CASSYSRGVKETQYF. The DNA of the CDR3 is TGTGCCAGCAGTTACTCCAGGGGAGTAAAAGAGACCCAGTACTTC.

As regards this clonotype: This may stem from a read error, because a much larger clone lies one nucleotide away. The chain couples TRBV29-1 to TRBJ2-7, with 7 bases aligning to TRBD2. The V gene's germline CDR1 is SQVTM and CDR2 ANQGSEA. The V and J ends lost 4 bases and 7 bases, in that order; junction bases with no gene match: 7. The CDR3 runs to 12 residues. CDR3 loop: CSVAGGNNEQYF. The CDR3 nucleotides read TGCAGCGTTGCGGGGGGAAACAATGAGCAGTACTTC.

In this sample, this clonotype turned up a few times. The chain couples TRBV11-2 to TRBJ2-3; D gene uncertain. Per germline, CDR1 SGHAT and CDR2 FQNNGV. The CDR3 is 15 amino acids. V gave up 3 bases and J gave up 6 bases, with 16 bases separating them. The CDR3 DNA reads TGTGCCAGCAGCTTGGACGGGCTAAGATCTGATACGCAGTATTTT. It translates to CASSLDGLRSDTQYF.

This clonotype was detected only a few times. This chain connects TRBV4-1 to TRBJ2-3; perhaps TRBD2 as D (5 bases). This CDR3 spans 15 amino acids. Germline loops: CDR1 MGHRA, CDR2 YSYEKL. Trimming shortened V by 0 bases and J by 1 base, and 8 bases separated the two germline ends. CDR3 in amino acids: CASSQERTGTDTQYF. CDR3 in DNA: TGCGCCAGCAGCCAAGAAAGGACTGGCACAGATACGCAGTATTTT.

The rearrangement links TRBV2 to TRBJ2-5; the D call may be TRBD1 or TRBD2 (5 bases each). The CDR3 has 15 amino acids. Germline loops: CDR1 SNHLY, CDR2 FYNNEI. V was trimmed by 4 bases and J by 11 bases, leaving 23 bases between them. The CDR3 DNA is TGTGCCAGCAGTGCGGGGACGGGGAGTGACAATGAGCAGTACTTC. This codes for CASSAGTGSDNEQYF.

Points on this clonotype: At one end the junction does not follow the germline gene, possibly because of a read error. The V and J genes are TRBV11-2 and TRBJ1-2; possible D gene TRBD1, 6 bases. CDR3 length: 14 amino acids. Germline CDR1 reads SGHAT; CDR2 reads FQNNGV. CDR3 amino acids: CASSLERDNSGCTF. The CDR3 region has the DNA TGTGCCAGCAGCTTAGAGAGGGACAACTCCGGCTGCACCTTC.

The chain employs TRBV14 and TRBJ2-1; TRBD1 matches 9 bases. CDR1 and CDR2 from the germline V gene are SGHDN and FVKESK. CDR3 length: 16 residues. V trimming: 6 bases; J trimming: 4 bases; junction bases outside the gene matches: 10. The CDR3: CASSYYGTGKYNEQFF. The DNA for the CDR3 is TGTGCCAGCAGTTACTACGGGACAGGGAAATACAATGAGCAGTTCTTC.

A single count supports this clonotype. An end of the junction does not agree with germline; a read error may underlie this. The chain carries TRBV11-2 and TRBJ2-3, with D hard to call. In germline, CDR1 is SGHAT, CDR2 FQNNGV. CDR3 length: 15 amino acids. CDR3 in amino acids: CASSLAQVFSDMQYF. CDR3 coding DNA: TGTGCCAGCAGCTTAGCCCAAGTTTTTTCAGATATGCAGTATTTT.

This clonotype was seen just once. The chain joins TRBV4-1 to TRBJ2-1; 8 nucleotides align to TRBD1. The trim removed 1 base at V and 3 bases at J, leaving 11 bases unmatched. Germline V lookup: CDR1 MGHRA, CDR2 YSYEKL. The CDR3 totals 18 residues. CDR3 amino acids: CASSQADLTGAGYNEQFF. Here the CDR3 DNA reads TGCGCCAGCAGCCAAGCTGACTTGACAGGGGCGGGCTACAATGAGCAGTTCTTC.

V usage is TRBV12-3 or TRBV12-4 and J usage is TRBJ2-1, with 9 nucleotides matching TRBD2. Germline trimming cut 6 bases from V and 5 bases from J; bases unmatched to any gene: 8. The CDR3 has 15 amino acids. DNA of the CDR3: TGTGCCAGCAGCTATAGCGGGGGAACGGACAATGAGCAGTTCTTC. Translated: CASSYSGGTDNEQFF.

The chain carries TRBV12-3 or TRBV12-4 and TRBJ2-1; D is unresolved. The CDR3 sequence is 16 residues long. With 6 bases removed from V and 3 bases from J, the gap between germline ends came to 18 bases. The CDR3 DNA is TGTGCCAGCAGCCCCAGGAATGGGCCCATCTACAATGAGCAGTTCTTC. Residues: CASSPRNGPIYNEQFF.

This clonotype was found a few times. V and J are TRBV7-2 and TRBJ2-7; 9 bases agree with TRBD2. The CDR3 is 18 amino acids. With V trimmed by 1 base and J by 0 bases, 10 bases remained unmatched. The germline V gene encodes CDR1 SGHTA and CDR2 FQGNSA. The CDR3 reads CASSLVSTSGRSSYEQYF. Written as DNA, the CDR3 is TGTGCCAGCAGCTTAGTAAGCACTAGCGGGCGGAGCTCCTACGAGCAGTACTTC.

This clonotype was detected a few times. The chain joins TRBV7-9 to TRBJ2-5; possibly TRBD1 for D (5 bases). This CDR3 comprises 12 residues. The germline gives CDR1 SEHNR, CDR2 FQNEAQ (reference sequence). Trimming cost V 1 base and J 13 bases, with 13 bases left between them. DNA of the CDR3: TGTGCCAGCAGCTTAGATAGCAGGGAATCGTACTTC. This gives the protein CASSLDSRESYF.

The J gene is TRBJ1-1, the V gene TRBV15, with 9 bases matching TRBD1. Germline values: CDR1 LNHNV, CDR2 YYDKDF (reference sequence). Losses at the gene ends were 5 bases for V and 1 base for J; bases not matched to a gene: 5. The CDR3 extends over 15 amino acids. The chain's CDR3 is CATSSMTGGNTEAFF. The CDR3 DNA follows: TGTGCCACCAGCTCCATGACAGGGGGGAACACTGAAGCTTTCTTT.

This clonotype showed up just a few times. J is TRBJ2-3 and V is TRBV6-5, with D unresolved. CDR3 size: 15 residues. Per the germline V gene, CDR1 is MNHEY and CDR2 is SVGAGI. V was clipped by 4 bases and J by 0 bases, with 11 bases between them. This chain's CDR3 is CASSSTLTSTDTQYF. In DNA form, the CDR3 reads TGTGCCAGCAGTTCCACACTCACTAGCACAGATACGCAGTATTTT.

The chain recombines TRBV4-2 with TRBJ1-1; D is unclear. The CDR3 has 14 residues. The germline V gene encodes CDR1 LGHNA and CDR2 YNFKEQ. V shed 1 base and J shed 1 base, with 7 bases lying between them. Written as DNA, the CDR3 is TGTGCCAGCAGCCAAGGGCAGACGAACACTGAAGCTTTCTTT. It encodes CASSQGQTNTEAFF.

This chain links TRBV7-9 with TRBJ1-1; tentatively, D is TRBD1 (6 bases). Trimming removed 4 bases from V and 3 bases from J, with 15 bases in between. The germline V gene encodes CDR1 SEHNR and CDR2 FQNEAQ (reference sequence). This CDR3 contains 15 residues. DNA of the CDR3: TGTGCCAGCAGCTCTACCCAGGGGTTGGACACTGAAGCTTTCTTT. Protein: CASSSTQGLDTEAFF.

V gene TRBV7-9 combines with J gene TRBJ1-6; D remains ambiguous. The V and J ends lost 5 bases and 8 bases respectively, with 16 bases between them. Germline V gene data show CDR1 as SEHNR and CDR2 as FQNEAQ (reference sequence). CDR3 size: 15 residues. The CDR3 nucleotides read TGTGCCAGCAGCCAGACGATGGCCGGCGATTCACCCCTCCACTTT. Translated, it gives CASSQTMAGDSPLHF. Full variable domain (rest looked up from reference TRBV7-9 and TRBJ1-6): DTGVSQNPRHKITKRGQNVTFRCDPISEHNRLYWYRQTLGQGPEFLTYFQNEAQLEKSRLLSDRFSAERPKGSFSTLEIQRTEQGDSAMYLCASSQTMAGDSPLHFGNGTRLTVT.